This is a list of T cell receptor beta chains from one sample in a study of blood T cells in healthy people across ages. TCRdb redid the calling of the 5' RACE reads with MiXCR, one entry per CDR3 protein. Found here are about 670,000 distinct CDR3 sequences, 45% to 60% of them singletons; the top ten hold about 14%. Sequenced material: blood. These receptors all come from a woman older than 75 in good health. CDR3s leave out the opening cysteine and the closing phenylalanine or tryptophan. The order of the fields is clone size, V gene, CDR3 protein. Not every row has a clone size; where given, it reads once, few, many or a size class.

>few|TRBV3-1
ASSQGDYGYT
>.|TRBV20-1
SARDIPSAGRSYNEQF
>.|TRBV11-2
ASSLIPGTSSYNEQY
>.|TRBV4-1
ASSPRTGKTTGYT
>once|TRBV7-9
AGSFSGASGEQY
>many|TRBV15
ATSREGAGREQY
>many|TRBV6-5
ASRTGVSTDTQY
>.|TRBV5-5
ASTLITQGLGNTIY
>.|TRBV9
ASSVAGSTEAF
>many|TRBV7-2
ASSFRSGGDNEQF
>.|TRBV20-1
SATTGTGVSYEQY
>.|TRBV2
ASTYGGVSSGYT
>.|TRBV7-2
ASSHGVSGNTIY
>.|TRBV28
ASSFLYDRGEGNEQF
>.|TRBV20-1
SARKPGGPYNEQF
>few|TRBV18
ASSPPGGSYEQY
>many|TRBV5-1
ASSLGGELEQF
>.|TRBV20-1
SASGGGGRTDTQY
>.|TRBV20-1
SALDPQGVGYGYT
>few|TRBV24-1
ATSDFSGGKYNEQF
>once|TRBV12-3/TRBV12-4
ASSPTWDTGELF
>.|TRBV9
ASSGGWSYNEQY
>many|TRBV5-6
ASSSPPGTDGYT
>few|TRBV7-6
ASSRDHTDTQY
>.|TRBV4-1
ASSTQGTETQY
>many|TRBV20-1
SARDPRDLMVYT
>many|TRBV9
ASSVGWGTSGSSYNEQF
>.|TRBV2
ASSETTLRDTQY
>once|TRBV4-1
ASSLAGQGFGPYEQY
>.|TRBV20-1
SATRTGRSKNEQF
>.|TRBV9
ASSVGTGGTYEQY
>many|TRBV5-6
ASSPAQRGDTQY
>.|TRBV7-8
ASSLVQGPFYEQY
>.|TRBV12-3/TRBV12-4
ASSSGLAGANYNEQY
>.|TRBV6-2/TRBV6-3
ASNSRMGGHYNEQF
>.|TRBV9
ASSVSRGERGSNNEQF
>.|TRBV20-1
SARRSGWGNYNEQF
>.|TRBV7-2
ASSPREGIEQY
>few|TRBV7-3
ASSAQGGTYEQY
>many|TRBV7-9
ASSPPPEHTDTQY
>many|TRBV7-9
ASVRQGLYGYT
>.|TRBV6-1
ASSEGALNYGYT
>many|TRBV7-9
ASSLANTDTQY
>few|TRBV7-9
ASSSGQSSYEQY
>many|TRBV7-2
ASSLTGTPSSYNEQF
>.|TRBV20-1
SAREAPGLRHFNTGELF
>many|TRBV7-2
ASSLGGGLGSTDTQY
>.|TRBV14
ASSQRSGGASFLDTQY
>many|TRBV2
ASRDRRDTDTQY
>few|TRBV2
ASSDRRGSSPLH
>.|TRBV7-3
ASSISRWTEAF
>.|TRBV7-9
ASSNGRIYGYT
>.|TRBV29-1
SASFGAGGLGEQF
>many|TRBV28
ATSRGEAATDTQY
>.|TRBV6-2/TRBV6-3
ASSDRGEQY
>.|TRBV5-6
ASSSGYSYTGELF
>.|TRBV12-3/TRBV12-4
ASSLRPDGYT
>many|TRBV3-1
ASSQVWEQF
>.|TRBV29-1
SVRDRAESYEQY